This T cell receptor beta chain was obtained from a study of vaccination and CD4 T cells after COVID-19. Study information: Timing of post-vaccine sample collection was a median around 75 days after dose two, with a range of 14 to 241.

The treatment was: 10-day PBMC culture with coronavirus spike peptide pools or control peptides (ViraFEST assay). Comments on this clonotype: Its antigen is still unknown.

Sequencing of cultured CD4+ T cell DNA used the Oncomine TCR Beta short-read assay. Using the QIAamp micro DNA kit, genomic DNA was extracted from the CD4+ T cells that had been cultured. TCRdb re-called the PCR reads with MiXCR, one entry per CDR3 protein. The sample has 21,000 or so distinct CDR3 sequences, around 42% seen once. Study-level findings and limits: Early post-infection timepoints were not included, and relatively few convalescent patients were studied.

CDR3 size: 15 residues. Germline-derived CDR1 and CDR2 are KGHDR and SFDVKD. The V gene end was trimmed by 3 bases and the J gene end by 4 bases; junction bases not matched to a gene: 4. Sequencing was carried out using CD4+ T cells from blood, cultured in vitro. This sequence was found in a human donor who had recovered from COVID-19. V is TRBV24-1 and J is TRBJ1-2; TRBD1 agrees at 10 bases. CDR3: CATSDQGQGSYGYTF. As DNA, the CDR3 is TGTGCCACCAGTGATCAGGGACAGGGGTCCTATGGCTACACCTTC.